This entry lists 18 T cell receptor beta chains sequenced from one sample in a study of T cell changes during pregnancy in multiple sclerosis. Assay: immunoSEQ multiplex PCR; the TCRdb copy retains only in-frame clones and omits some. The sample carries about 75,000 clones, roughly 94% recorded once. The source was CD4+ T cells from peripheral blood mononuclear cells, collected after pregnancy. The receptors stem from a female donor with multiple sclerosis, enrolled in a pregnancy study.

The chain links TRBV4-1 to TRBJ1-2; 10 bases fit TRBD1. CDR1 is MGHRA, CDR2 YSYEKL, per germline. J gave up 1 base and V 0 bases, and 11 bases lay outside the gene matches. This CDR3 region has 19 residues. The CDR3 here is CASSQEGRDRGTLNYGYTF. DNA for the CDR3: TGCGCCAGCAGCCAAGAAGGTCGGGACAGGGGTACCCTTAACTATGGCTACACCTTC.

The chain is built from TRBV11-3 and TRBJ2-2; 8 nucleotides agree with TRBD1. The CDR3 runs to 17 residues. Germline values: CDR1 SGHNT, CDR2 YENEEA. V was clipped by 4 bases and J by 7 bases; unmatched bases: 14. In nucleotides, the CDR3 is TGTGCCAGCAGCTCTTTCGTAGGACAGGGTACGAGCGGGGAGCTGTTTTTT. Protein: CASSSFVGQGTSGELFF.

The chain carries TRBV19 and TRBJ2-7; D perhaps matches TRBD1 (6 bases). In germline, CDR1 is LNHDA, CDR2 SQIVND (reference sequence). V shed 0 bases and J shed 5 bases, with 11 bases lying between them. This CDR3 has 14 residues. CDR3 amino acids: CASSIEGARNEQYF. The CDR3 DNA reads as TGTGCCAGTAGTATAGAGGGGGCGCGGAACGAGCAGTACTTC.

This clone was observed once. The chain carries TRBV2 and TRBJ2-1; a weak D match, TRBD2 (6 bases). This CDR3 comprises 13 residues. Trimming removed 5 bases at V and 9 bases at J, with 14 bases between. Germline CDR1 reads SNHLY; CDR2 reads FYNNEI. The CDR3 nucleotides read TGTGCCAGCAGTTTAAAGGCCGGGAGTGAGCAGTTCTTC. Its protein product is CASSLKAGSEQFF.

CDR3 coding DNA: TGTGCCAGTAGTATAAGGGAGGGTCGCTACGAGCAGTACTTC. Translating gives CASSIREGRYEQYF. The rearrangement uses TRBV19 and TRBJ2-7; 7 nucleotides line up with TRBD2. After removal of 2 bases from V and 3 bases from J, the junction contained 4 bases not matched to a gene. The CDR3 has 14 residues. Germline CDR1 LNHDA, CDR2 SQIVND (reference sequence).

This clone showed up just once. The CDR3 spells CAISERGLAGGTDTQYF. The CDR3 nucleotides are TGTGCCATCAGTGAAAGGGGACTAGCGGGAGGCACAGATACGCAGTATTTT. This chain connects TRBV10-3 to TRBJ2-3; the match to TRBD2 covers 14 bases. There are 17 residues in the CDR3. Looked up from germline, CDR1 is ENHRY and CDR2 is SYGVKD. V trimming: 3 bases; J trimming: 1 base; junction bases outside the gene matches: 3.

The chain couples TRBV14 to TRBJ2-7, with D unclear. Trimming took off 0 bases at V and 4 bases at J, with 4 bases between the two ends. Looked up from germline, CDR1 is SGHDN and CDR2 is FVKESK. The CDR3 covers 12 residues. CDR3 amino acids: CASSQEEYEQYF. In DNA, the CDR3 is TGTGCCAGCAGCCAAGAGGAGTACGAGCAGTACTTC.

The V call is TRBV6-1, the J call TRBJ1-2; the D gene is possibly TRBD1 (5 bases). Germline CDR1 and CDR2: MNHNS and SASEGT. This CDR3 is built from 11 residues. Trimming stripped 8 bases from V and 4 bases from J, with 8 bases between. CDR3 loop: CASHGGYGYTF. The DNA of the CDR3 is TGTGCCAGCCACGGGGGCTATGGCTACACCTTC.

The chain carries TRBV5-1 and TRBJ2-3; 8 bases align to TRBD1. V lost 4 bases to trimming and J lost 4 bases; unmatched junction nucleotides: 5. Germline CDR1 SGHRS, CDR2 YFSETQ. This CDR3 has 14 amino acids. The chain's CDR3 is CASSPRQGSDTQYF. CDR3 sequence (DNA): TGCGCCAGCAGCCCCCGACAGGGGTCAGATACGCAGTATTTT. Supplemented by reference TRBV5-1 and TRBJ2-3, the full variable domain reads KAGVTQTPRYLIKTRGQQVTLSCSPISGHRSVSWYQQTPGQGLQFLFEYFSETQRNKGNFPGRFSGRQFSNSRSEMNVSTLELGDSALYLCASSPRQGSDTQYFGPGTRLTVL.

The chain employs TRBV7-2 and TRBJ2-3, with D possibly TRBD1 on 6 matching bases. The germline CDR1 and CDR2 sequences are SGHTA and FQGNSA. The V end lost 2 bases, the J end lost 2 bases, and 11 bases lay between the germline ends. CDR3 size: 15 residues. As DNA, the CDR3 is TGTGCCAGCAGCTTACAGCGGACAGCCACAGATACGCAGTATTTT. Protein sequence: CASSLQRTATDTQYF.

The chain uses TRBV7-9 and TRBJ2-2, with unresolved D. Trimming took 4 bases from V and 5 from J, leaving 11 bases between them. The length of the CDR3 is 14 residues. Germline CDR1 and CDR2: SEHNR and FQNEAQ (reference sequence). For the CDR3, the DNA is TGTGCCAGCAGCTATAACCAAGCGACCGGGGAGCTGTTTTTT. This sequence encodes CASSYNQATGELFF.

The CDR3 nucleotides read TGTGCCAGCAGCTTTTCTTTTGATCAGCCCCAGCATTTT. It specifies CASSFSFDQPQHF. The genes are TRBV5-6 and TRBJ1-5; D gene unclear. The CDR3 has 13 amino acids. CDR1 and CDR2 from the germline V gene are SGHDT and YYEEEE. The V gene lost 2 bases and the J gene lost 5 bases, with 8 bases spanning the gap.

The J gene is TRBJ2-1, the V gene TRBV5-1; 7 bases line up with TRBD2. Per germline, CDR1 SGHRS and CDR2 YFSETQ. Germline trimming cut 0 bases from V and 0 bases from J; bases unmatched to any gene: 9. This CDR3 region has 18 residues. The CDR3 nucleotides are TGCGCCAGCAGCTTGGTAGGGGACTATCAGAGCTCCTACAATGAGCAGTTCTTC. This gives the protein CASSLVGDYQSSYNEQFF.

The V gene is TRBV28, the J gene TRBJ2-5; D not resolved. V lost 6 bases and J 5 bases, leaving 7 bases between the germline ends. CDR3 length equals 11 residues. In germline, CDR1 is MDHEN, CDR2 SYDVKM. This CDR3 is CASRSVETQYF. DNA for the CDR3: TGTGCCAGCAGATCCGTGGAGACCCAGTACTTC.

The CDR3 loop is CASSLEFSENTIYF. In DNA, the CDR3 is TGCGCCAGCAGCTTGGAATTTAGTGAAAACACCATATATTTT. The genes are TRBV5-1 and TRBJ1-3; no firm D call. V dropped 0 bases and J dropped 6 bases, with 10 bases sitting between them. Looked up from germline, CDR1 is SGHRS and CDR2 is YFSETQ. The CDR3 extends over 14 amino acids.

Here the CDR3 reads CASGAGTLNTEAFF. CDR3 coding DNA: TGTGCCAGCGGAGCCGGGACACTGAACACTGAAGCTTTCTTT. The chain couples TRBV28 to TRBJ1-1, with a possible D match to TRBD1 (6 bases). Germline assignment: CDR1 MDHEN and CDR2 SYDVKM. V lost 8 bases and J lost 0, with 13 bases in between. The length of the CDR3 is 14 residues. The full variable domain, rest sourced from reference TRBV28 and TRBJ1-1, is DVKVTQSSRYLVKRTGEKVFLECVQDMDHENMFWYRQDPGLGLRLIYFSYDVKMKEKGDIPEGYSVSREKKERFSLILESASTNQTSMYLCASGAGTLNTEAFFGQGTRLTVV.

This clone was counted once. The chain joins TRBV18 to TRBJ2-1; D unclear. There are 12 residues in the CDR3. V lost 3 bases and J lost 8, with 8 bases in between. CDR1 and CDR2 from the germline V gene are KGHSH and LQKENI. The CDR3 protein is CASSPSQHEQFF. The DNA of the CDR3 is TGTGCCAGCTCACCTAGCCAACATGAGCAGTTCTTC.

The genes are TRBV5-1 and TRBJ2-3; TRBD2 aligns across 7 bases. Germline-derived CDR1 and CDR2 are SGHRS and YFSETQ. Trimming at V came to 1 base and at J to 4 bases, leaving 9 bases not matched to a gene. This CDR3 region has 16 residues. DNA for the CDR3: TGCGCCAGCAGCTTGTCTCTTCGGGAGGCCCCAGATACGCAGTATTTT. Translating it yields CASSLSLREAPDTQYF.